This entry is about one T cell receptor (beta chain). Original methodology: Reference gene primer amplification gave nucleated cell count estimates. TCRdb's table, derived via immunoSEQ multiplex PCR, lists solely in-frame clones and lacks some. Clone size and V and J calls were adopted from that table, with D and trimming inferred from the DNA. The table has tens of thousands of clones, around 85% seen once. Trimming took 6 bases from V and 2 from J; bases not matched to a gene: 12. The germline V gene has CDR1 MDHEN and CDR2 SYDVKM. The CDR3 length is 16 residues. This sample stems from a study of blood T cell repertoires in COVID-19. The overall study: The United States, Italy and Spain were the sources of the acute and convalescent COVID-19 samples. T cells, B-cell-depleted T cells, or PBMCs provided the cDNA or gDNA that served as material.

This rearrangement joins TRBV28 to TRBJ1-1; 7 bases fit TRBD1. The specimen sequenced was peripheral blood. This receptor was obtained from a man older than 75 with acute or convalescent COVID-19. DNA for the CDR3: TGTGCCAGCAGACTGACAGGGCACACTTCTAACACTGAAGCTTTCTTT. Amino acid sequence: CASRLTGHTSNTEAFF.